These T cell receptor beta chains were read from a single sample in a study of T cell responses to AZD1222 COVID-19 vaccine. Sequencing was performed with immunoSEQ multiplex PCR; in TCRdb, only in-frame clones are kept and a portion is missing. Among 110,000 or so clones listed, 89% were seen once. Here the sequenced sample was peripheral blood, taken 28 days after the second AZD1222 dose. All receptors derive from an adult who received the AZD1222 COVID-19 vaccine. Each CDR3 is given with its conserved first and last residue. D genes are given only for firm matches. Only part of the rows carry a size: once, few, many, or a class if the clone is expanded.

cdr3_length	clone_size	d_call	v_call	j_call	cdr3_nt	cdr3_aa
15	-	TRBD1	TRBV7-2	TRBJ1-5	TGTGCCAGCAGCTTAGGGACAGGGCGCAATCAGCCCCAGCATTTT	CASSLGTGRNQPQHF
14	-	-	TRBV5-4	TRBJ1-2	TGTGCCAGCAGCTTGGGGTCCACGGACTATGGCTACACCTTC	CASSLGSTDYGYTF
15	once	-	TRBV6-1	TRBJ2-3	TGTGCCAGCAGTGAAGCGTTGAGTAACTCAGATACGCAGTATTTT	CASSEALSNSDTQYF
14	-	-	TRBV30	TRBJ1-5	TGTGCCTGGAGTGAGAATGGGGGGGGTCAGCCCCAGCATTTT	CAWSENGGGQPQHF
12	-	-	TRBV7-9	TRBJ1-1	TGTGCCAGCAGCCCTATTGGACCTGAAGCTTTCTTT	CASSPIGPEAFF
16	-	-	TRBV9	TRBJ2-2	TGTGCCAGCAGCGTAGGACAGAGGTTCGGCACCGGGGAGCTGTTTTTT	CASSVGQRFGTGELFF
16	-	-	TRBV5-6	TRBJ1-6	TGTGCCAGCAGCTTGGGGACCGCTGGTAGTAGGTCACCCCTCCACTTT	CASSLGTAGSRSPLHF
14	-	TRBD2	TRBV7-2	TRBJ2-1	TGTGCCAGCAGCTCAGTTACTAGCGGAGAGGGGGAGTTCTTC	CASSSVTSGEGEFF
13	-	-	TRBV7-3	TRBJ2-1	TGTGCCAGCAGCTTATACACTAACAATGAGCAGTTCTTC	CASSLYTNNEQFF
13	-	-	TRBV7-9	TRBJ2-2	TGTGCCAGCAGCTCCGAGGGCACCGGGGAGCTGTTTTTT	CASSSEGTGELFF
15	-	-	TRBV18	TRBJ2-7	TGTGCCAGCTCACCTCCGGGACCCCGGCGTGGCGAGCAGTACTTC	CASSPPGPRRGEQYF
14	-	TRBD2	TRBV10-1	TRBJ2-1	TGCGCCAGCAGTGAAAGCGGGACTCACAATGAGCAGTTCTTC	CASSESGTHNEQFF
11	-	-	TRBV10-3	TRBJ1-1	TGTGCCATCAGTGGGACGGACAAAGCTTTCTTT	CAISGTDKAFF
16	-	-	TRBV19	TRBJ2-1	TGTGCCAGTAGTCCTAAGAGGGAAGGGCCCTACAATGAGCAGTTCTTC	CASSPKREGPYNEQFF
13	-	-	TRBV29-1	TRBJ1-1	TGCAGCGTTGACGGGGGATTGAGGACTGAAGCTTTCTTT	CSVDGGLRTEAFF
14	-	-	TRBV9	TRBJ1-1	TGTGCCAGCAGCGTAGGAGAATGGGGGTTTGAAGCTTTCTTT	CASSVGEWGFEAFF
15	-	TRBD1	TRBV2	TRBJ1-4	TGTGCCAGCAGTGGGGGGACAGGGGTTAATGAAAAACTGTTTTTT	CASSGGTGVNEKLFF
13	-	-	TRBV5-1	TRBJ2-7	TGCGCCAGCAGCTCCGGACCCGAGGACGAGCAGTACTTC	CASSSGPEDEQYF
15	-	TRBD2	TRBV5-1	TRBJ2-3	TGCGCCAGCAGCTTGGTAGCGGGAGTGATAGATACGCAGTATTTT	CASSLVAGVIDTQYF
14	-	-	TRBV9	TRBJ2-1	TGTGCCAGCAGCGTAGGTCAGGGCTACAATGAGCAGTTCTTC	CASSVGQGYNEQFF
13	-	TRBD1	TRBV30	TRBJ1-6	TGTGCCTGGAAGGGACAGGGCAATTCACCCCTCCACTTT	CAWKGQGNSPLHF
14	-	-	TRBV13	TRBJ2-7	TGTGCCAGCAGCGACTCAAGGACCATCTACGAGCAGTACTTC	CASSDSRTIYEQYF
15	-	TRBD2	TRBV7-8	TRBJ2-7	TGTGCCAGCAGCCCACCCGGGACTAGTACCTACGAGCAGTACTTC	CASSPPGTSTYEQYF
14	-	-	TRBV19	TRBJ2-3	TGTGCCAGTAAAGTTCGCCCCGGGATAGATACGCAGTATTTT	CASKVRPGIDTQYF
16	-	TRBD2	TRBV4-1	TRBJ2-5	TGCGCCAGCAGCCAAGTCCTAGCGGGAGCCCAAGAGACCCAGTACTTC	CASSQVLAGAQETQYF
13	-	-	TRBV27	TRBJ2-1	TGTGCCAGCAGGAAGACCGGGTCGAATGAGCAGTTCTTC	CASRKTGSNEQFF
16	-	-	TRBV5-6	TRBJ2-2	TGTGCCAGCAGTCTCCGGGACACTCCGAACACCGGGGAGCTGTTTTTT	CASSLRDTPNTGELFF
15	once	-	TRBV7-2	TRBJ1-4	TGTGCCAGCAGCTTCTCTGGAGAAACTAATGAAAAACTGTTTTTT	CASSFSGETNEKLFF
14	-	-	TRBV7-3	TRBJ1-1	TGTGCCAGCAGCTCGGACGGCCGAACGACTGAAGCTTTCTTT	CASSSDGRTTEAFF
15	-	-	TRBV6-5	TRBJ2-7	TGTGCCAGCAGCCCCGGGATCGTTAAACCCGACGGGCAGTACTTC	CASSPGIVKPDGQYF
12	-	-	TRBV14	TRBJ1-2	TGTGCCAGCCCCCCCCCTAACTATGGCTACACCTTC	CASPPPNYGYTF
17	once	-	TRBV4-2	TRBJ2-1	TGTGCCAGCAGCCAAGAAAAAATTCGCGGAACCTACAATGAGCAGTTCTTC	CASSQEKIRGTYNEQFF
14	once	-	TRBV18	TRBJ2-1	TGTGCCAGCTCACGGACGGACGCCAACAATGAGCAGTTCTTC	CASSRTDANNEQFF
20	-	-	TRBV11-3	TRBJ1-4	TGTGCCAGCAGCTTAGACCTACGACAGCGCAAAATAAAGACTAATGAAAAACTGTTTTTT	CASSLDLRQRKIKTNEKLFF
16	-	TRBD2	TRBV27	TRBJ2-3	TGTGCCAGCAGTTCCCCTGCGGGAGGGCACTCAGATACGCAGTATTTT	CASSSPAGGHSDTQYF
15	once	-	TRBV7-9	TRBJ1-1	TGTGCCAGCAGCCCACAAGGGTTTAGGGCCACTGAAGCTTTCTTT	CASSPQGFRATEAFF
14	-	-	TRBV10-2	TRBJ1-5	TGCGCCAGCAAAGACAGCCCCGACGGTCAGCCCCAGCATTTT	CASKDSPDGQPQHF
15	-	-	TRBV2	TRBJ2-7	TGTGCCAGCAGTGACGCCTCGACTAGGCGGAACGAGCAGTACTTC	CASSDASTRRNEQYF
15	-	TRBD1	TRBV19	TRBJ1-5	TGTGCCAGTAGTCTCGGACAGGGTCGAGATCAGCCCCAGCATTTT	CASSLGQGRDQPQHF
13	-	-	TRBV12-3/TRBV12-4	TRBJ2-5	TGTGCCAGCAGTTTAACCCGAGAAGAGACCCAGTACTTC	CASSLTREETQYF
15	-	TRBD2	TRBV5-5	TRBJ2-3	TGTGCCAGCCAGCGGGAATACTCGAGGGCAGATACGCAGTATTTT	CASQREYSRADTQYF
14	-	TRBD1	TRBV2	TRBJ1-1	TGTGCCAGCAGTGTAACAGACAGGGGTACTGAAGCTTTCTTT	CASSVTDRGTEAFF